This TCR beta chain came from a study of cytomegalovirus exposure and HLA in healthy donors. The V gene's germline CDR1 is ENHRY and CDR2 SYGVKD. Losses at the gene ends were 11 bases for V and 2 bases for J; bases not matched to a gene: 6. The CDR3 consists of 13 residues. The PCR was carried out with 60 Vbeta primers and 13 Jbeta primers. The table came from immunoSEQ multiplex PCR; TCRdb's copy has only in-frame clones and leaves some out. The sample yields 70,000 to 95,000 clones, roughly 76% seen once. The TCR sequence derives from a woman under 40 in good health and CMV-seronegative. The rearrangement joins TRBV10-3 to TRBJ1-3, with 7 bases matching TRBD1. Sequencing was carried out using PBMCs. The CDR3 nucleotides are TGTGCCTACCGAGGGGGCCCTGGAAACACCATATATTTT. It encodes CAYRGGPGNTIYF.